This T cell receptor (beta chain) derives from a study of beta chain features in type 1 diabetes. Study summary: The patients were much like the healthy donors in age, gender and cell yields.

The germline gives CDR1 MGHRA, CDR2 YSYEKL. Losses at the gene ends were 3 bases for V and 5 bases for J; bases not matched to a gene: 12. This CDR3 spans 18 amino acids. Study-wide results and caveats: Shortening that was moderate but significant affected the TCRB CDR3s of Type 1 diabetes patients in all four CD4+ subsets.

A few counts support this clone. Its antigen is unknown. The isolated RNA, all of it, was reverse transcribed, so expressed TCRB transcripts were what got sequenced. Some clones are missing from TCRdb's copy, which holds only in-frame ones; the method was immunoSEQ multiplex PCR. The sample holds more than 550,000 clones, 11% to 15% seen once. This chain joins TRBV4-1 and TRBJ2-2; the match to TRBD1 covers 10 bases. This clonotype was obtained from a man in his late teens or twenties with type 1 diabetes. Sequenced: naive CD4+ T cells from blood. The CDR3 DNA reads as TGCGCCAGCAGCCAGTCGGGACAGGGGCCCCTTCGGACCGGGGAGCTGTTTTTT. This gives the protein CASSQSGQGPLRTGELFF.